This T cell receptor beta chain is drawn from a study of tumor and adjacent non-tumor tissue in lung cancer. The library came from three nested PCR rounds adapted from ARM-PCR protocols. TCRdb analysed the multiplex PCR reads with MiXCR anew, one entry per CDR3 protein. Here the sample spans some 100,000 distinct CDR3 sequences, 60% to 80% being singletons. The germline V gene encodes CDR1 SGHAT and CDR2 FQNNGV. This CDR3 is built from 16 residues. No cell sorting was done before RNA was extracted from the tissue. This non-tumor lung sample came from over 3 cm beyond the tumor edge. Donors were chemotherapy-naive, newly diagnosed lung cancer surgical patients in China, August–late 2014. Study-wide results and caveats: Tumor TCR diversity, when higher, was linked to shorter survival.

On this clonotype itself: The antigen remains undetermined. At one boundary the junction diverges from the germline segment, which might be a read error.

This clonotype originated in a man in his sixties with non-small cell lung cancer. The sample was distant non-tumor lung tissue. The chain uses TRBV11-2 and TRBJ1-2; the D is unclear. As DNA, the CDR3 is TGTGTCAGCAGCTTAGCAGGTGGGGAGGCGGTCTATGGGTACACCTTC. Translating gives CVSSLAGGEAVYGYTF.